These 21 T cell receptor beta chains share one sample of origin, sequenced in a study of identical twins. TCRdb passed the 5' RACE reads through MiXCR, listing each CDR3 protein once. The sample shows roughly 250,000 distinct CDR3 sequences, 11% to 15% of them seen only once. The sample comprised memory (CD45RO+) T cells sorted from blood. Every receptor here comes from a woman in her late teens or twenties in good health.

The chain recombines TRBV7-2 with TRBJ2-1; 7 positions match TRBD1. V trimming: 4 bases; J trimming: 8 bases; junction bases outside the gene matches: 8. This CDR3 region has 14 residues. Per germline, CDR1 SGHTA and CDR2 FQGNSA. The CDR3 DNA reads TGTGCCAGCAGCTCTAACCCCGGGACAGATGAGCAGTTCTTC. This encodes CASSSNPGTDEQFF.

The rearrangement links TRBV6-4 to TRBJ2-1; D is possibly TRBD2 (6 bases). CDR3 length: 13 amino acids. V was pared by 4 bases and J by 9 bases, with 13 bases between. Per the germline V gene, CDR1 is MRHNA and CDR2 is SNTAGT. This chain's CDR3 is CASSVTREAEQFF. The CDR3 DNA follows: TGTGCCAGCAGTGTTACTAGGGAGGCTGAGCAGTTCTTC.

The V and J genes are TRBV5-3 and TRBJ2-1; maybe TRBD2 (5 bases). TRBV5-3 is given ORF status, its function remaining uncertain. The CDR3 extends over 14 amino acids. Trimming took 8 bases from V and 0 from J, leaving 12 bases between them. CDR3 nucleotide sequence: TGTGCCAGTCCTCGGAGGAGCTCCTACAATGAGCAGTTCTTC. It yields the protein CASPRRSSYNEQFF.

The table lists this clonotype with a few counts. This chain uses TRBV6-5 with TRBJ2-5, with no clear D. The CDR3 totals 15 residues. Trimming cost V 0 bases and J 5 bases, with 13 bases left between them. Per the germline V gene, CDR1 is MNHEY and CDR2 is SVGAGI. CDR3 loop: CASSYSIQARETQYF. The CDR3 DNA reads as TGTGCCAGCAGTTACTCGATTCAGGCGAGGGAGACCCAGTACTTC.

This clonotype was picked up a small number of times. The chain is built from TRBV20-1 and TRBJ1-3; no clear D. Germline V gives CDR1 DFQATT, CDR2 SNEGSKA (reference sequence). The germline V and J ends were trimmed by 0 bases and 0 bases, with 9 bases remaining between them. The CDR3 spans 15 residues. The CDR3 region has the DNA TGCAGTGCTAGAGATCGAACGGGCTCTGGAAACACCATATATTTT. This gives the protein CSARDRTGSGNTIYF.

V gene TRBV18 combines with J gene TRBJ2-1; 8 positions match TRBD1. Germline V gene sequence: CDR1 KGHSH, CDR2 LQKENI. With V trimmed by 6 bases and J by 7 bases, 11 bases remained unmatched. The CDR3 sequence is 15 residues long. The CDR3 region is CASSAGTGWLNEQFF. The CDR3 DNA sequence: TGTGCCAGCTCCGCCGGGACAGGTTGGTTGAATGAGCAGTTCTTC.

The CDR3 DNA sequence: TGTGCCTGGAGCGGCGGGAACCTCCAGTTCTTC. As protein: CAWSGGNLQFF. The chain links TRBV30 to TRBJ2-1, with a possible D match to TRBD2 (6 bases). This CDR3 contains 11 residues. Trimming shortened V by 3 bases and J by 13 bases, and 13 bases separated the two germline ends. Germline lookup yields CDR1 GTSNPN and CDR2 SVGIG (reference sequence).

The J gene is TRBJ2-5, the V gene TRBV27, with 9 bases that match TRBD2. The CDR3 consists of 15 residues. CDR1 is MNHEY, CDR2 SMNVEV, per germline (reference sequence). With 6 bases clipped from V and 3 bases from J, the junction kept 8 bases outside the gene matches. CDR3 amino acids: CASRRLVAGEETQYF. The CDR3 DNA is TGTGCCAGCAGGCGACTGGTAGCGGGAGAAGAGACCCAGTACTTC.

The chain carries TRBV5-1 and TRBJ1-2, with D tentatively TRBD1 (5 bases). Germline V gene data show CDR1 as SGHRS and CDR2 as YFSETQ. V lost 0 bases and J 4 bases, leaving 10 bases between the germline ends. The CDR3 is 14 residues long. CDR3 residues: CASSLDQGRYGYTF. The CDR3 nucleotides read TGCGCCAGCAGCTTGGATCAGGGTCGCTATGGCTACACCTTC.

The chain uses TRBV5-4 and TRBJ2-7; 8 bases are shared with TRBD2. Per the germline V gene, CDR1 is SGHNT and CDR2 is YYREEE (reference sequence). V dropped 4 bases and J dropped 5; count of bases not matched to a gene: 8. The CDR3 is 14 amino acids. CDR3 DNA: TGTGCCAGCAGCATCCCCGGGACTAGAAACGAGCAGTACTTC. It translates to CASSIPGTRNEQYF.

The chain has TRBV7-2 and TRBJ2-7, with D possibly being TRBD1 or TRBD2 (7 bases each). Per germline, CDR1 SGHTA and CDR2 FQGNSA. The CDR3 is made up of 15 amino acids. V was pared by 5 bases and J by 0 bases, with 14 bases between. CDR3 nucleotides: TGTGCCAGCAGCCCTCAGGGGGGGAGCTCCTACGAGCAGTACTTC. It translates to CASSPQGGSSYEQYF.

This clonotype was picked up a small number of times. DNA of the CDR3: TGTGCCAGCAGTTTAGGTCAGACTATCGGTGGCCAGCATTTT. Translation gives CASSLGQTIGGQHF. The J gene is TRBJ1-5, the V gene TRBV12-3 or TRBV12-4; no clear D gene. The CDR3 is 14 residues long. V gave up 1 base and J gave up 12 bases, with 16 bases separating them.

This clonotype was seen many times. CDR3 sequence reads: CASSLGAASYEQYF. The DNA for the CDR3 is TGCGCCAGCAGCTTAGGGGCCGCGTCCTACGAGCAGTACTTC. The chain uses TRBV5-1 and TRBJ2-7; weak D call: TRBD1 (5 bases). In germline, CDR1 is SGHRS, CDR2 YFSETQ. Deletions cut 2 bases from V and 1 base from J, with 10 bases between. The CDR3 spans 14 residues.

This clonotype turned up a few times. This sequence joins TRBV2 and TRBJ2-5; D uncertain. Trimming removed 4 bases at V and 1 base at J, with 22 bases between. There are 18 residues in the CDR3. CDR1 and CDR2 (germline): SNHLY, FYNNEI. The DNA of the CDR3 is TGTGCCAGCAGTGGCGTACCTTTTGGACGCAGTCGCCAAGAGACCCAGTACTTC. This sequence encodes CASSGVPFGRSRQETQYF.

The chain joins TRBV6-6 to TRBJ2-1; D is unclear. The CDR3 totals 11 residues. The V end lost 11 bases, the J end lost 7 bases, and 12 bases lay between the germline ends. The germline V gene has CDR1 MNHNY and CDR2 SVGAGI (reference sequence). The CDR3 sequence is CASQTLNEQFF. CDR3 in DNA: TGTGCCTCCCAGACTCTTAATGAGCAGTTCTTC.

The chain couples TRBV30 to TRBJ1-2; perhaps TRBD1 as D (5 bases). CDR1 is GTSNPN, CDR2 SVGIG, per germline (reference sequence). The CDR3 covers 13 residues. The V and J ends lost 0 bases and 7 bases respectively, with 12 bases between them. This CDR3 is CAWSVQGRGGYTF. CDR3 coding DNA: TGTGCCTGGAGTGTTCAGGGTAGGGGTGGCTACACCTTC.

The table lists this clonotype with many counts. V gene TRBV4-3 combines with J gene TRBJ2-7, with 7 bases identical to TRBD2. Per the germline V gene, CDR1 is LGHNA and CDR2 is YSLEER. This CDR3 spans 13 amino acids. After removal of 6 bases from V and 6 bases from J, the junction contained 8 bases not matched to a gene. CDR3 in DNA: TGCGCCAGCAGTCTCCTCTCGGGGGGCGAGCAGTACTTC. This codes for CASSLLSGGEQYF.

This clonotype was detected only a few times. The rearrangement joins TRBV6-2 or TRBV6-3 to TRBJ1-5; TRBD1 agrees at 9 bases. Germline lookup yields CDR1 MNHEY and CDR2 SVGEGT. Unmatched junction bases numbered 16, after V lost 8 bases and J lost 5 bases. This CDR3 is 17 amino acids long. The CDR3 DNA is TGTGCCAGCTCAGAAAGCCCCTGGACAGGGGTGGATCAGCCCCAGCATTTT. Translated: CASSESPWTGVDQPQHF.

This chain uses TRBV10-3 with TRBJ1-1; D is ambiguous. The germline V gene has CDR1 ENHRY and CDR2 SYGVKD. V lost 4 bases to trimming and J lost 3 bases, with 9 bases between them. This CDR3 contains 13 residues. This CDR3 reads CAISAWKDTEAFF. The CDR3, as DNA: TGTGCCATCAGTGCATGGAAGGACACTGAAGCTTTCTTT.

This clonotype occurred a few times. V gene TRBV6-5 combines with J gene TRBJ2-7; D is possibly TRBD1 (6 bases). The CDR3 sequence is 11 residues long. CDR1 is MNHEY, CDR2 SVGAGI, per germline. The V end was cut by 2 bases, the J end by 9 bases, with 8 bases between. The CDR3 reads CASSYQGLQYF. CDR3 nucleotide sequence: TGTGCCAGCAGTTACCAGGGGTTGCAGTACTTC.

This chain links TRBV28 with TRBJ2-7, with 7 bases aligning to TRBD2. After removal of 6 bases from V and 9 bases from J, the junction contained 14 bases not matched to a gene. From germline, CDR1 is MDHEN and CDR2 SYDVKM. The CDR3 sequence is 14 residues long. DNA for the CDR3: TGTGCCAGCAGCCCCCCTCGACTAGCAGACCTGCAGTACTTC. Protein: CASSPPRLADLQYF.